This entry describes one T cell receptor beta chain. The germline gives CDR1 SGHNT, CDR2 YENEEA. Trimming took off 1 base at V and 0 bases at J, with 10 bases between the two ends. The CDR3 extends over 16 amino acids. TCRdb's copy holds only in-frame clones and misses some; the assay was immunoSEQ multiplex PCR. The sample holds about 460,000 clones, 75% to 90% seen once. These data belong to a study of blood T cell repertoires in COVID-19. Residents of 24 US areas, aged about 18 to 95 years, made up the participants. The sample comprised PBMCs or T cells enriched from blood (not recorded which). The V call is TRBV11-3, the J call TRBJ2-4; D possibly corresponds to TRBD1 (6 bases). This sequence was found in a woman aged 55-75 years who had recovered from COVID-19. This chain's CDR3 is CASSLGVRGAKNIQYF. The DNA for the CDR3 is TGTGCCAGCAGCTTAGGAGTCAGGGGAGCCAAAAACATTCAGTACTTC.